Listed here are 10 T cell receptor beta chains from one sample, sequenced in a study of blood T cell repertoires in COVID-19. Some clones are missing from TCRdb's copy, which holds only in-frame ones; the method was immunoSEQ multiplex PCR. The table shows 100,000 to 150,000 clones, with about 80% occurring only once. Sequenced material: peripheral blood. These receptors all stem from a human donor in a cohort sampled during active COVID-19.

The chain couples TRBV2 to TRBJ2-3; D ambiguous. CDR1 SNHLY and CDR2 FYNNEI come from the germline V gene. V was clipped by 5 bases and J by 4 bases, with 10 bases between them. The CDR3 contains 13 residues. The CDR3, as DNA: TGTGCCAGCAGTCCAACAGCCGCAGATACGCAGTATTTT. Its protein is CASSPTAADTQYF.

The J gene is TRBJ1-6, the V gene TRBV5-4; maybe TRBD1 (6 bases). CDR1 SGHNT and CDR2 YYREEE come from the germline V gene (reference sequence). The V gene lost 0 bases and the J gene lost 4 bases, with 8 bases spanning the gap. The CDR3 covers 15 residues. DNA for the CDR3: TGTGCCAGCAGCTTGGGGGACAATTATAATTCACCCCTCCACTTT. It specifies CASSLGDNYNSPLHF.

The chain links TRBV2 to TRBJ2-1, with TRBD2 identical over 9 bases. J lost 8 bases, V lost 6 bases, and 8 bases had no gene match. This CDR3 has 14 amino acids. The germline gives CDR1 SNHLY, CDR2 FYNNEI. The CDR3 region has the DNA TGTGCCAGCAGCCGGACTAGCGAAGTCCATGAGCAGTTCTTC. It yields the protein CASSRTSEVHEQFF. Using reference TRBV2 and TRBJ2-1 for the parts outside the CDR3, the full variable domain is EPEVTQTPSHQVTQMGQEVILRCVPISNHLYFYWYRQILGQKVEFLVSFYNNEISEKSEIFDDQFSVERPDGSNFTLKIRSTKLEDSAMYFCASSRTSEVHEQFFGPGTRLTVL.

This chain links TRBV7-2 with TRBJ1-5; 7 bases line up with TRBD1. CDR1 is SGHTA, CDR2 FQGNSA, per germline. The CDR3 extends over 15 amino acids. V lost 4 bases to trimming and J lost 2 bases; unmatched junction nucleotides: 5. CDR3 sequence reads: CASSYDRAGNQPQHF. The CDR3 coding sequence is TGTGCCAGCAGCTACGACAGGGCGGGCAATCAGCCCCAGCATTTT.

The chain joins TRBV28 to TRBJ2-1; no reliable D call. The V end was cut by 3 bases, the J end by 0 bases, with 12 bases between. Germline V gene data show CDR1 as MDHEN and CDR2 as SYDVKM. The CDR3 has 16 amino acids. CDR3 in DNA: TGTGCCAGCAGTTTTTGGTCTAGTGGCTCCTACAATGAGCAGTTCTTC. Translated, it gives CASSFWSSGSYNEQFF.

The chain carries TRBV5-6 and TRBJ1-6; a possible D gene is TRBD1 (5 bases). The length of the CDR3 is 14 residues. Per the germline V gene, CDR1 is SGHDT and CDR2 is YYEEEE. Trimming stripped 2 bases from V and 10 bases from J, with 13 bases between. The chain's CDR3 is CASSFRVSGSPLHF. The DNA for the CDR3 is TGTGCCAGCAGCTTCAGGGTCTCAGGCTCACCCCTCCACTTT.

The genes are TRBV13 and TRBJ2-1, with TRBD2 matching 11 bases. CDR3 length equals 15 residues. Losses at the gene ends were 4 bases for V and 7 bases for J; bases not matched to a gene: 6. Germline CDR1 PRHDT, CDR2 FYEKMQ (reference sequence). The CDR3 is CASSSRLAGINEQFF. For the CDR3, the DNA is TGTGCCAGCAGCTCAAGACTAGCGGGAATAAATGAGCAGTTCTTC.

Only one count was recorded for this clone. The genes are TRBV19 and TRBJ2-5; D might be TRBD1 (7 bases). V was trimmed by 10 bases and J by 5 bases, leaving 17 bases between them. There are 13 residues in the CDR3. Germline V gene sequence: CDR1 LNHDA, CDR2 SQIVND (reference sequence). The CDR3 spells CATGGVGGETQYF. The CDR3 nucleotides are TGTGCCACCGGCGGGGTAGGGGGCGAGACCCAGTACTTC. The full variable domain, its missing parts supplied by reference TRBV19 and TRBJ2-5, is DGGITQSPKYLFRKEGQNVTLSCEQNLNHDAMYWYRQDPGQGLRLIYYSQIVNDFQKGDIAEGYSVSREKKESFPLTVTSAQKNPTAFYLCATGGVGGETQYFGPGTRLLVL.

This clone came up a few times. The chain joins TRBV7-9 to TRBJ2-7; D is perhaps TRBD2 (6 bases). The CDR3 length is 15 residues. V was clipped by 6 bases and J by 4 bases, with 19 bases between them. CDR1 is SEHNR, CDR2 FQNEAQ, per germline (reference sequence). The CDR3 sequence is CASRPWGVSGYEQYF. CDR3 DNA sequence: TGTGCCAGCAGACCGTGGGGGGTCTCAGGGTACGAGCAGTACTTC.

The chain recombines TRBV6-2 or TRBV6-3 with TRBJ1-4; TRBD1 matches at 9 bases. The germline V gene encodes CDR1 MNHEY and CDR2 SVGEGT. The length of the CDR3 is 14 residues. J gave up 8 bases and V 5 bases, and 6 bases lay outside the gene matches. CDR3 in amino acids: CASSTTGGREKLFF. CDR3 sequence (DNA): TGTGCCAGCAGTACGACAGGGGGTCGAGAAAAACTGTTTTTT.